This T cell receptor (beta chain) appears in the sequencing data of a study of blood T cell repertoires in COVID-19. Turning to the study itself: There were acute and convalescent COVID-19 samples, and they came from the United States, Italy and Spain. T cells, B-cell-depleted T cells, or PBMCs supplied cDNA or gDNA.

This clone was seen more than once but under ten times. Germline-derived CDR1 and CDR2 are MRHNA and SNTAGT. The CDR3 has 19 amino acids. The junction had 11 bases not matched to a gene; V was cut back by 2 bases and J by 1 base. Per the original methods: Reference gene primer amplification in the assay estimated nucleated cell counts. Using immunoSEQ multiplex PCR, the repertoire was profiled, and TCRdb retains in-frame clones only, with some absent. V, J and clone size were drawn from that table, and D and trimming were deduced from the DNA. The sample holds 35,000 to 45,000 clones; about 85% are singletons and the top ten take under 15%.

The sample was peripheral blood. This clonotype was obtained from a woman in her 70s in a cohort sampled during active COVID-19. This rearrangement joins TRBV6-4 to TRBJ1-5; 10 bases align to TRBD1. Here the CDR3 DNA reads TGTGCCAGCAGTGACCCCCATGACAGGGGGCGAAAGAGCAATCAGCCCCAGCATTTT. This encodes CASSDPHDRGRKSNQPQHF.